The clone carrying this T cell receptor (beta chain) was found a few times. Its matching antigen is unknown. Germline V gene lookup returns CDR1 SGHRS and CDR2 YFSETQ. V trimming: 4 bases; J trimming: 0 bases; junction bases outside the gene matches: 6. The CDR3 runs 16 residues. The TCR alpha and TCR beta cDNA libraries, bearing sample barcodes and UMIs, were generated by 5'RACE using constant-segment primers. TCRdb re-called the 5' RACE reads through MiXCR, storing one row per CDR3 protein. The table has roughly 200,000 distinct CDR3 sequences, roughly 18% seen once. The data stem from a study of T-cell memory formation after mild COVID-19. Across the whole study: Largely donor-specific sequence clusters came from two donors. General study points: Cross-reactive memory apparently joined, as some responding clones appeared in pre-infection memory.

The TCR comes from an adult woman who had mild COVID-19 (a few samples of this study predate the infection). Cell type and time point are not known. Sequenced input: PBMCs or a T cell subset sorted from them (not recorded which). The chain recombines TRBV5-1 with TRBJ2-7, with 11 bases matching TRBD2. The CDR3 coding sequence is TGCGCCAGCAGCCTGGGGACTAGCGGAACCTCCTACGAGCAGTACTTC. Its translation is CASSLGTSGTSYEQYF.